This T cell receptor beta chain was documented in a study of T cell responses to AZD1222 COVID-19 vaccine. Study results and limitations: Repertoires were sampled only after the peak T cell response. Spike-wide vaccine-associated CD4 TCRs dominated at 160-218 and 743-854.

With 4 bases clipped from V and 8 bases from J, the junction kept 5 bases outside the gene matches. The CDR3 is made up of 14 amino acids. The germline V gene encodes CDR1 SGHRS and CDR2 YFSETQ. With regard to this clone: Its antigen is currently unknown.

Sequencing used immunoSEQ multiplex PCR; TCRdb keeps in-frame clones, though not all of them. In the table there are about 86,000 clones, roughly 90% of which are singletons. Source: peripheral blood, taken 28 days after the second AZD1222 dose. The receptor was isolated from an adult who received the AZD1222 COVID-19 vaccine. V is TRBV5-1 and J is TRBJ2-1, with 11 positions matching TRBD1. The CDR3: CASSVGQGADEQFF. The CDR3 DNA sequence: TGCGCCAGCAGCGTAGGACAGGGGGCCGATGAGCAGTTCTTC.